This T cell receptor (beta chain) was identified during a study of human thymus T cells. A remark on this clone: Its specificity is unknown.

Thymus specimens were resections from corrective heart surgery. Having corrective surgery for congenital heart defects, healthy Finnish infants were the ones who donated. Study observations and caveats: Unrelated individuals were reported by related research to share highly overlapping thymic repertoires. Within thymic and blood repertoires, V and J gene usage appeared to be biased.

TCRdb's copy holds only in-frame clones and misses some; the assay was immunoSEQ multiplex PCR. The table includes approximately 70,000 clones, roughly 94% detected once. V was shortened by 0 bases and J by 2 bases, with 5 bases between the two germline ends. The CDR3 is 13 residues long. Germline lookup yields CDR1 SGHDT and CDR2 YYEEEE. Sequences were obtained from thymus tissue. The chain employs TRBV5-6 and TRBJ2-5, with unresolved D. The TCR originated in a girl less than two years old with a congenital heart defect but otherwise immunologically healthy. The CDR3 nucleotides read TGTGCCAGCAGCTTGGTAGTTCAAGAGACCCAGTACTTC. The encoded protein is CASSLVVQETQYF.